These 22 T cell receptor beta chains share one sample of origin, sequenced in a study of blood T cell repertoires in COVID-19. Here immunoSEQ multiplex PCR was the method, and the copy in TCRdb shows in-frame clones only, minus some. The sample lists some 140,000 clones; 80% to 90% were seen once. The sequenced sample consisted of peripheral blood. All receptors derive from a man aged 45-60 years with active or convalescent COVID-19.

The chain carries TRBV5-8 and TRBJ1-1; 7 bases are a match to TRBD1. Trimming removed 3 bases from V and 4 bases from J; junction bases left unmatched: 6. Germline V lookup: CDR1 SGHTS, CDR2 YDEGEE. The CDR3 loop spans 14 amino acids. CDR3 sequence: CASSSRQGGTEAFF. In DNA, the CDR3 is TGTGCCAGCAGCTCCAGACAGGGTGGCACTGAAGCTTTCTTT.

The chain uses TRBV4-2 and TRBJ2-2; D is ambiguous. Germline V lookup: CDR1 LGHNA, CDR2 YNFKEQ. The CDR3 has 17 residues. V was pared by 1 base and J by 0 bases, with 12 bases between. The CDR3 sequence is CASSQVEPLSNTGELFF. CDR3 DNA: TGTGCCAGCAGCCAAGTAGAACCCCTCTCGAACACCGGGGAGCTGTTTTTT.

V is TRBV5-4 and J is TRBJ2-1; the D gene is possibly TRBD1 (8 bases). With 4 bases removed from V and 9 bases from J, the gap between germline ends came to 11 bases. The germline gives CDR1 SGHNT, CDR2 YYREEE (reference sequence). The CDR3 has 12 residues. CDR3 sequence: CASSTGGGEQFF. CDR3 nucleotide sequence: TGTGCCAGCAGCACAGGGGGGGGTGAGCAGTTCTTC. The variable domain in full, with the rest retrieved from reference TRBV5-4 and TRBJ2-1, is ETGVTQSPTHLIKTRGQQVTLRCSSQSGHNTVSWYQQALGQGPQFIFQYYREEENGRGNFPPRFSGLQFPNYSSELNVNALELDDSALYLCASSTGGGEQFFGPGTRLTVL.

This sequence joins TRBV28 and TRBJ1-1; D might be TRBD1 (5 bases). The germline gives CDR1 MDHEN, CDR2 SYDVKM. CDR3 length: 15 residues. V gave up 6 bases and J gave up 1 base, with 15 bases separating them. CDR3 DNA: TGTGCCAGCAGACACACAGGCCCCAGGAACACTGAAGCTTTCTTT. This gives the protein CASRHTGPRNTEAFF.

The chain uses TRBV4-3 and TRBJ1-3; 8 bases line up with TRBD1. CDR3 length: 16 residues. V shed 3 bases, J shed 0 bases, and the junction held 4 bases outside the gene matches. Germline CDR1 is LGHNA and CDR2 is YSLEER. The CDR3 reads CASSHTGGISGNTIYF. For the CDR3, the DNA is TGCGCCAGCAGCCACACAGGGGGTATCTCTGGAAACACCATATATTTT.

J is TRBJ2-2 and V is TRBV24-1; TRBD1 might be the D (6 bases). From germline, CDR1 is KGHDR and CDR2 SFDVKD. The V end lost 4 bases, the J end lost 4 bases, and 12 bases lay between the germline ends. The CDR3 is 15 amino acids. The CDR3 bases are TGTGCCACCAGTGACGGACAGTGGCGCACCGGGGAGCTGTTTTTT. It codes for CATSDGQWRTGELFF.

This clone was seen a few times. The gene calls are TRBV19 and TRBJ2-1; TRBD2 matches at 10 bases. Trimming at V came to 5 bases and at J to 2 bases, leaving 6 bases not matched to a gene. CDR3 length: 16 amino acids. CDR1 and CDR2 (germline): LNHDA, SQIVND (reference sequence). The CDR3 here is CASSGTSGDAYNEQFF. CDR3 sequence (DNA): TGTGCCAGTAGTGGTACTAGCGGGGACGCCTACAATGAGCAGTTCTTC.

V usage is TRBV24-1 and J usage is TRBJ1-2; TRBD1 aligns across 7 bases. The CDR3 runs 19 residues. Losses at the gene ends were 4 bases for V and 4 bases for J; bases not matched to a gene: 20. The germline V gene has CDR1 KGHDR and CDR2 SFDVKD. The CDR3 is CATSERRDRLNRGGYGYTF. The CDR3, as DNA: TGTGCCACCAGTGAACGAAGGGACAGATTAAACAGGGGTGGCTATGGCTACACCTTC.

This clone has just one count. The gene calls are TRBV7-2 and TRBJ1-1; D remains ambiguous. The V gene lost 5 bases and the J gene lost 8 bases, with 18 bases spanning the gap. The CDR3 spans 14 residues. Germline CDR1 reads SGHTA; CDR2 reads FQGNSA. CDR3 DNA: TGTGCCAGCAGCCCTATTTTTAGGCGGGTCGAAGCTTTCTTT. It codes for CASSPIFRRVEAFF.

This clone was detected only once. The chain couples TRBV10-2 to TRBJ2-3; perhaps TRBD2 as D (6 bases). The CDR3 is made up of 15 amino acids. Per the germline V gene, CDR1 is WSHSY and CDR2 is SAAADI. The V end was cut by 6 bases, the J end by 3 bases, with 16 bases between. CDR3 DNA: TGCGCCAGCAGGGTACGGGAGACCCTAACAGATACGCAGTATTTT. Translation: CASRVRETLTDTQYF.

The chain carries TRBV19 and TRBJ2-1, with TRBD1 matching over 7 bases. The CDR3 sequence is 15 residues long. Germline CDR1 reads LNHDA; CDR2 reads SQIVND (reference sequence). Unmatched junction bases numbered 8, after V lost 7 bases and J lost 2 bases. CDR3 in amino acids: CASTETTGPYNEQFF. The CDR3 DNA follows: TGTGCCAGTACCGAGACGACAGGGCCCTACAATGAGCAGTTCTTC.

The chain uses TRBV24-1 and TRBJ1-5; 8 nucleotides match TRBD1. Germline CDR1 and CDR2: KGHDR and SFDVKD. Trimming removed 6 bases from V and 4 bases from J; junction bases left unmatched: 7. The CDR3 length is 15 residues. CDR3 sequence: CATSPGTGWNQPQHF. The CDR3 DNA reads TGTGCCACCAGTCCAGGGACAGGCTGGAATCAGCCCCAGCATTTT.

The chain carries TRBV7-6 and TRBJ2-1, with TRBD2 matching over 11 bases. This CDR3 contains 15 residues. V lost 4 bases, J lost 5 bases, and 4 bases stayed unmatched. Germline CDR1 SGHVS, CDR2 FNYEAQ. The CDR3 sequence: CASSSSGRQNNEQFF. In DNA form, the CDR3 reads TGTGCCAGCAGCTCTAGCGGGAGGCAAAACAATGAGCAGTTCTTC. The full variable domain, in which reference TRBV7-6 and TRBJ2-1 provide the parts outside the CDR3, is GAGVSQSPRYKVTKRGQDVALRCDPISGHVSLYWYRQALGQGPEFLTYFNYEAQQDKSGLPNDRFSAERPEGSISTLTIQRTEQRDSAMYRCASSSSGRQNNEQFFGPGTRLTVL.

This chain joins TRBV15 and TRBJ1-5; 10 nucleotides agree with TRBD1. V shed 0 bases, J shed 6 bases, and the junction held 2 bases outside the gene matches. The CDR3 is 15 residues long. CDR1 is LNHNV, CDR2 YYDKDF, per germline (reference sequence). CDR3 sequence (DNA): TGTGCCACCAGCAGAGATGGACAGGGGGTTCAGCCCCAGCATTTT. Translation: CATSRDGQGVQPQHF.

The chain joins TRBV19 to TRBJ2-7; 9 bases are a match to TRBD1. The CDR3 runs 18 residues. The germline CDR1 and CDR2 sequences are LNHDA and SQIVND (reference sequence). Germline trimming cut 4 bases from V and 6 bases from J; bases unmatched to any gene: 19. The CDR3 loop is CASSTARGWGQGPSEQYF. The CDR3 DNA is TGTGCCAGTAGTACGGCACGGGGTTGGGGACAGGGTCCTTCCGAGCAGTACTTC.

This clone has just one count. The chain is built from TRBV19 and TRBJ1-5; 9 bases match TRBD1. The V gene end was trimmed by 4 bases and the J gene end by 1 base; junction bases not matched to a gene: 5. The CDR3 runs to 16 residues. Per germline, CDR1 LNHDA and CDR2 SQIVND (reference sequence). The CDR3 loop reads CASSTRGQGSNQPQHF. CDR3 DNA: TGTGCCAGTAGTACTCGGGGACAGGGCAGCAATCAGCCCCAGCATTTT.

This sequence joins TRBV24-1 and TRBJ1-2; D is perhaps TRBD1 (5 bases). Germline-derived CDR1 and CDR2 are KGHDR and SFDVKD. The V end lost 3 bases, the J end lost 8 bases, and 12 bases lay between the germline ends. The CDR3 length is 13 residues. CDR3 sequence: CATSDAGLGGYTF. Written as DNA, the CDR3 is TGTGCCACCAGTGATGCGGGGCTCGGGGGCTACACCTTC.

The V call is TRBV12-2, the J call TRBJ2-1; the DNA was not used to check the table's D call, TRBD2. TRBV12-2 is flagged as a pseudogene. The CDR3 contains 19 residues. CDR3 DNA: TGTGCAAGTCGCCGTCGACTAGCGGGAGGGCCCTTCACCTACAATGAGCAGTTCTTC. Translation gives CASRRRLAGGPFTYNEQFF.

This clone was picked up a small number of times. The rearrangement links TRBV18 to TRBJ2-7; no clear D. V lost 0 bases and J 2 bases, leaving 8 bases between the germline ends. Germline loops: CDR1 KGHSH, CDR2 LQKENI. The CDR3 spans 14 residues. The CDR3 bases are TGTGCCAGCTCACCACCCCAGGTAACCTACGAGCAGTACTTC. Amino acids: CASSPPQVTYEQYF.

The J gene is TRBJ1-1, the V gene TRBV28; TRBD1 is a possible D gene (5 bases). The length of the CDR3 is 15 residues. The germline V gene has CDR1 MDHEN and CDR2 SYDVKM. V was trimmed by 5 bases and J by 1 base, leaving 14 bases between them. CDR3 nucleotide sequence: TGTGCCAGCAGTGGGAACAGGCTAACGAACACTGAAGCTTTCTTT. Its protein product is CASSGNRLTNTEAFF.

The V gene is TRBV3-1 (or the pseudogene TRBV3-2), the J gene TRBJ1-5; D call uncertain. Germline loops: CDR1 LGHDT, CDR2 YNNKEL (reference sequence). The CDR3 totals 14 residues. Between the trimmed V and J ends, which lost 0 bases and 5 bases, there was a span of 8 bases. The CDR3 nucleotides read TGTGCCAGCAGCCAAGAGCCAGTTTATCAGCCCCAGCATTTT. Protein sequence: CASSQEPVYQPQHF.

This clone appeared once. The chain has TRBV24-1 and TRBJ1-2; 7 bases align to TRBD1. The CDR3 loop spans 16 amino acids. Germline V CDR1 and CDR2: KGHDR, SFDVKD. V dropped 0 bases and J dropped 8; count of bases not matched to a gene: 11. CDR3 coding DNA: TGTGCCACCAGTGATTTGCCGGAACAGGGGCGATCAGGCTACACCTTC. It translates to CATSDLPEQGRSGYTF.